This T cell receptor (beta chain) was identified in a study of beta chain features in type 1 diabetes. The study's findings and limits: The study found fewer insertions and more deletions at VDJ junctions in type 1 diabetes patients. TCRB CDR3 length was moderately but significantly reduced in all four CD4+ subsets of Type 1 diabetes patients. PCR could preferentially amplify shorter templates, alike in patients and controls.

As to this clone: What it binds is unknown.

Expressed TCRB transcripts were sequenced because the entire RNA isolate underwent reverse transcription. The protocol was immunoSEQ multiplex PCR, while the TCRdb copy is restricted to in-frame clones and leaves out a portion. The repertoire holds some 160,000 clones, roughly 9% seen once, with approximately 0.7% in the top ten. In all sorted populations, purity surpassed 95%. The clonotype originates from a woman aged 30 to 39 with type 1 diabetes. Sequencing used central memory CD4+ T cells from blood.

The CDR3 DNA reads TGTGCCAGCACCCCGGGACTAGCGGGAGATACGCAGTATTTT. Encoded protein: CASTPGLAGDTQYF. The rearrangement uses TRBV5-4 and TRBJ2-3; 12 positions agree with TRBD2. This CDR3 contains 14 residues. V lost 6 bases to trimming and J lost 5 bases; unmatched junction nucleotides: 4. The germline gives CDR1 SGHNT, CDR2 YYREEE (reference sequence).